The 27 T cell receptor beta chains listed next were all sequenced from one sample in a study of T cells after posttransplantation cyclophosphamide. A marrow graft followed busulfan-fludarabine conditioning, with cyclophosphamide on days +3 and +4. Profiling relied on immunoSEQ multiplex PCR, and the TCRdb table lists in-frame clones only, not all of them. The profile shows roughly 3,200 clones, approximately 85% of them singletons. Here the sequenced sample was PBMCs, taken after allogeneic stem cell transplant with posttransplant cyclophosphamide. These TCRs come from a female patient aged 50-59 years who received an allogeneic stem cell transplant from an unrelated donor, was CMV-positive, and had acute and chronic GVHD. Some of these T cells may belong to the graft donor.

The rearrangement uses TRBV9 and TRBJ2-1; tentatively, D is TRBD1 (6 bases). Between the trimmed V and J ends, which lost 0 bases and 1 base, there was a span of 20 bases. Per germline, CDR1 SGDLS and CDR2 YYNGEE. CDR3 length: 19 residues. This CDR3 reads CASSVVQGPSLFSYNEQFF. The CDR3 DNA reads TGTGCCAGCAGCGTAGTACAGGGACCCTCCCTTTTTTCCTACAATGAGCAGTTCTTC.

CDR3: CASSVDRGADTQYF. The DNA for the CDR3 is TGTGCCAGCAGCGTAGACAGGGGCGCAGATACGCAGTATTTT. The chain carries TRBV9 and TRBJ2-3, with 7 bases identical to TRBD1. Germline assignment: CDR1 SGDLS and CDR2 YYNGEE. CDR3 length: 14 residues. Trimming took 0 bases from V and 4 from J; bases not matched to a gene: 2.

V is TRBV10-3 and J is TRBJ2-7; D is ambiguous. Looked up from germline, CDR1 is ENHRY and CDR2 is SYGVKD. The CDR3 runs 13 residues. The ends were cut back, 8 bases at V and 5 bases at J, with 16 bases in the middle. The CDR3, as DNA: TGTGCCATCTCCCCTACTCTATTTAACGAGCAGTACTTC. Encoded protein: CAISPTLFNEQYF.

The rearrangement joins TRBV28 to TRBJ1-1, with 7 bases lining up with TRBD1. Trimming removed 4 bases from V and 7 bases from J; junction bases left unmatched: 9. CDR1 is MDHEN and CDR2 is SYDVKM in the germline V gene. CDR3 length: 14 amino acids. CDR3 nucleotide sequence: TGTGCCAGCAGTTCGACAGGGAGTAGTGGTGAAGCTTTCTTT. Protein product: CASSSTGSSGEAFF.

The rearrangement joins TRBV11-3 to TRBJ2-1, with 8 bases aligning to TRBD1. The junction had 6 bases not matched to a gene; V was cut back by 1 base and J by 7 bases. The CDR3 is 15 residues long. Germline CDR1 reads SGHNT; CDR2 reads YENEEA. CDR3 sequence (DNA): TGTGCCAGCAGCTTAGGTTCGGACAGGGCAAATGAGCAGTTCTTC. Its protein is CASSLGSDRANEQFF.

The V gene is TRBV6-1, the J gene TRBJ1-5, with 7 bases aligning to TRBD1. The CDR3 loop spans 14 amino acids. From germline, CDR1 is MNHNS and CDR2 SASEGT. Trimming removed 5 bases from V and 10 bases from J; junction bases left unmatched: 11. The DNA for the CDR3 is TGTGCCAGCAGTCGGGACAGAGCAATAGAACCCCAGCATTTT. It yields the protein CASSRDRAIEPQHF.

V is TRBV6-1 and J is TRBJ2-7; maybe TRBD2 (5 bases). The CDR3 has 12 residues. Trimming stripped 9 bases from V and 3 bases from J, with 12 bases between. Germline V gene sequence: CDR1 MNHNS, CDR2 SASEGT. The CDR3 DNA reads as TGTGCCAGTTATCCGGGGAACTACGAGCAGTACTTC. Its translation is CASYPGNYEQYF.

The CDR3 coding sequence is TGTGCCAGCAGCTTGCCAGGGAGGACAGGGGCCATGAACACTGAAGCTTTCTTT. The encoded protein is CASSLPGRTGAMNTEAFF. The chain links TRBV5-4 to TRBJ1-1, with TRBD1 identical over 9 bases. V was pared by 1 base and J by 0 bases, with 10 bases of the junction left unmatched. The CDR3 contains 18 residues. CDR1 and CDR2 from the germline V gene are SGHNT and YYREEE (reference sequence). Variable domain in full (rest from reference TRBV5-4 and TRBJ1-1): ETGVTQSPTHLIKTRGQQVTLRCSSQSGHNTVSWYQQALGQGPQFIFQYYREEENGRGNFPPRFSGLQFPNYSSELNVNALELDDSALYLCASSLPGRTGAMNTEAFFGQGTRLTVV.

The V and J genes are TRBV7-2 and TRBJ1-1; 8 nucleotides agree with TRBD1. V dropped 5 bases and J dropped 1; count of bases not matched to a gene: 3. From germline, CDR1 is SGHTA and CDR2 FQGNSA. The CDR3 length is 14 residues. CDR3 coding DNA: TGTGCCAGCAGCAAACAGGGGGGGAACACTGAAGCTTTCTTT. Its protein product is CASSKQGGNTEAFF.

This chain links TRBV14 with TRBJ2-1, with 10 bases matching TRBD2. CDR1 SGHDN and CDR2 FVKESK come from the germline V gene. This CDR3 is built from 15 residues. The ends lost 1 base at V and 9 bases at J; junction bases unmatched: 6. The CDR3 DNA follows: TGTGCCAGCAGCCAAGGTCTAGCGGGAGTTGGTGAGCAGTTCTTC. Its protein product is CASSQGLAGVGEQFF.

This chain connects TRBV7-6 to TRBJ2-3, with TRBD1 identical over 7 bases. This CDR3 contains 16 residues. Germline V gene sequence: CDR1 SGHVS, CDR2 FNYEAQ. With V trimmed by 1 base and J by 6 bases, 10 bases remained unmatched. The CDR3: CASSLDRGGRRDTQYF. The DNA of the CDR3 is TGTGCCAGCAGCTTAGACAGGGGCGGTCGTAGGGATACGCAGTATTTT. The full variable domain, its missing parts supplied by reference TRBV7-6 and TRBJ2-3, is GAGVSQSPRYKVTKRGQDVALRCDPISGHVSLYWYRQALGQGPEFLTYFNYEAQQDKSGLPNDRFSAERPEGSISTLTIQRTEQRDSAMYRCASSLDRGGRRDTQYFGPGTRLTVL.

The chain joins TRBV28 to TRBJ2-1, with 9 bases fitting TRBD1. The CDR3 has 15 residues. In germline, CDR1 is MDHEN, CDR2 SYDVKM. V lost 4 bases, J lost 7 bases, and 8 bases stayed unmatched. In DNA form, the CDR3 reads TGTGCCAGCAGTTCGGGACAGGGAGTACGAAATGAGCAGTTCTTC. Amino acids: CASSSGQGVRNEQFF.

For the CDR3, the DNA is TGCGCCAGCAGCCCCAGCGGGGGGGCCTACAATGAGCAGTTCTTC. Protein: CASSPSGGAYNEQFF. The chain has TRBV5-1 and TRBJ2-1; 10 bases align to TRBD2. Per the germline V gene, CDR1 is SGHRS and CDR2 is YFSETQ. With V trimmed by 4 bases and J by 2 bases, 3 bases remained unmatched. This CDR3 region has 15 residues.

The rearrangement uses TRBV18 and TRBJ2-7, with D possibly being TRBD2 (5 bases). Between the trimmed V and J ends, which lost 2 bases and 6 bases, there was a span of 11 bases. Germline CDR1 KGHSH, CDR2 LQKENI. The CDR3 has 13 residues. CDR3: CASSPGSVGEQYF. The CDR3 region has the DNA TGTGCCAGCTCACCAGGGAGCGTAGGCGAGCAGTACTTC.

The chain links TRBV7-2 to TRBJ1-2; TRBD1 matches at 7 bases. CDR3 length: 13 residues. J gave up 3 bases and V 5 bases, and 3 bases lay outside the gene matches. CDR1 is SGHTA, CDR2 FQGNSA, per germline. The CDR3, as DNA: TGTGCCAGCAGCCCCACAGGGGACTATGGCTACACCTTC. Encoded protein: CASSPTGDYGYTF. The full variable domain, rest sourced from reference TRBV7-2 and TRBJ1-2, is GAGVSQSPSNKVTEKGKDVELRCDPISGHTALYWYRQSLGQGLEFLIYFQGNSAPDKSGLPSDRFSAERTGGSVSTLTIQRTQQEDSAVYLCASSPTGDYGYTFGSGTRLTVV.

This sequence joins TRBV15 and TRBJ2-3; no firm D call. Germline V gene lookup returns CDR1 LNHNV and CDR2 YYDKDF (reference sequence). CDR3 length: 14 amino acids. Trimming shortened V by 2 bases and J by 0 bases, and 6 bases separated the two germline ends. CDR3: CATSRWRSTDTQYF. CDR3 DNA: TGTGCCACCAGCAGATGGCGGAGCACAGATACGCAGTATTTT.

The table lists this clone with a count of one. V gene TRBV29-1 combines with J gene TRBJ2-2, with a tentative D call TRBD1 (5 bases). This CDR3 spans 14 amino acids. Germline V gives CDR1 SQVTM, CDR2 ANQGSEA. Trimming left V 4 bases short and J 8 bases short, with 17 bases between. The DNA for the CDR3 is TGCAGCGTTGTGCAGGGTCGAGGTTTGGGGGAGCTGTTTTTT. It is translated as CSVVQGRGLGELFF.

CDR3 residues: CASSRSGNTGELFF. DNA for the CDR3: TGTGCCAGCAGCCGTAGCGGGAACACCGGGGAGCTGTTTTTT. This chain uses TRBV6-5 with TRBJ2-2; tentatively, D is TRBD2 (6 bases). The CDR3 length is 14 residues. V dropped 6 bases and J dropped 1 base, with 9 bases sitting between them. Germline V gene lookup returns CDR1 MNHEY and CDR2 SVGAGI.

The CDR3 nucleotides read TGCGCCAGCAGCTTGGCCTCTCGTAGTACCATATATTTT. This encodes CASSLASRSTIYF. This chain links TRBV5-1 with TRBJ1-3, with D uncertain. The germline V gene has CDR1 SGHRS and CDR2 YFSETQ. There are 13 residues in the CDR3. Trimming removed 0 bases at V and 10 bases at J, with 11 bases between.

The rearrangement links TRBV5-6 to TRBJ2-5, with D hard to call. CDR1 and CDR2 (germline): SGHDT, YYEEEE. This CDR3 has 14 residues. V was trimmed by 0 bases and J by 0 bases, leaving 6 bases between them. This CDR3 is CASSLGQNQETQYF. DNA of the CDR3: TGTGCCAGCAGCTTGGGGCAGAACCAAGAGACCCAGTACTTC.

The chain is built from TRBV19 and TRBJ2-1, with TRBD2 matching 13 bases. V lost 3 bases, J lost 1 base, and 3 bases stayed unmatched. There are 17 residues in the CDR3. Germline V gene data show CDR1 as LNHDA and CDR2 as SQIVND (reference sequence). For the CDR3, the DNA is TGTGCCAGTAGTATTCAGACTAGCGGGAGGTCCTACAATGAGCAGTTCTTC. Protein product: CASSIQTSGRSYNEQFF. The full variable domain, completed using reference TRBV19 and TRBJ2-1, is DGGITQSPKYLFRKEGQNVTLSCEQNLNHDAMYWYRQDPGQGLRLIYYSQIVNDFQKGDIAEGYSVSREKKESFPLTVTSAQKNPTAFYLCASSIQTSGRSYNEQFFGPGTRLTVL.

This chain links TRBV5-1 with TRBJ2-7, with 8 bases lining up with TRBD1. V lost 4 bases to trimming and J lost 1 base; unmatched junction nucleotides: 10. CDR3 length: 16 residues. Germline V gene data show CDR1 as SGHRS and CDR2 as YFSETQ. This chain's CDR3 is CASSPRGQGGSYEQYF. The CDR3 DNA follows: TGCGCCAGCAGCCCACGAGGACAGGGCGGGTCCTACGAGCAGTACTTC.

The chain recombines TRBV9 with TRBJ2-3; TRBD2 is a possible D gene (7 bases). Germline CDR1 and CDR2: SGDLS and YYNGEE. The CDR3 loop spans 17 amino acids. V was cut by 3 bases and J by 1 base, with 18 bases left in between. The CDR3 DNA follows: TGTGCCAGCAGCGGGTCTCTCGCGGGGGCGGGCACAGATACGCAGTATTTT. Its translation is CASSGSLAGAGTDTQYF.

The V call is TRBV9, the J call TRBJ1-2; D gene uncertain. The CDR3 has 13 amino acids. Trimming cost V 0 bases and J 6 bases, with 9 bases left between them. CDR1 is SGDLS, CDR2 YYNGEE, per germline. CDR3 nucleotide sequence: TGTGCCAGCAGCGTAGGACACGATAATGGCTACACCTTC. Translating it yields CASSVGHDNGYTF.

The chain links TRBV7-2 to TRBJ2-1; 9 bases line up with TRBD2. The CDR3 spans 16 residues. V dropped 5 bases and J dropped 4; count of bases not matched to a gene: 9. From germline, CDR1 is SGHTA and CDR2 FQGNSA. The CDR3 is CASSLSGGNEYNEQFF. For the CDR3, the DNA is TGTGCCAGCAGCCTTAGCGGGGGAAATGAGTACAATGAGCAGTTCTTC.

This clone was counted a single time. The J gene is TRBJ1-1, the V gene TRBV11-2; D perhaps matches TRBD1 (6 bases). Germline V gives CDR1 SGHAT, CDR2 FQNNGV. The CDR3 runs to 14 residues. V dropped 5 bases and J dropped 1 base, with 11 bases sitting between them. CDR3 in amino acids: CASSRNRANTEAFF. The DNA for the CDR3 is TGTGCCAGCAGCCGGAACAGGGCGAACACTGAAGCTTTCTTT.

The chain couples TRBV7-8 to TRBJ2-1; 9 bases are a match to TRBD1. Germline V gene sequence: CDR1 SGHVS, CDR2 FQNEAQ. J gave up 9 bases and V 4 bases, and 10 bases lay outside the gene matches. There are 15 residues in the CDR3. The DNA of the CDR3 is TGTGCCAGCAGCTCACGGAGGACAGGGGAAGGTGAGCAGTTCTTC. It codes for CASSSRRTGEGEQFF.